This paragraph covers one T cell receptor beta chain sequence. What it binds is not known. The entry originates in a study of graft-versus-host responses after intestinal transplantation. Broader study findings: The recipient marrow held GvH clones, and some of them showed up first in ileum or blood.

Generated by immunoSEQ multiplex PCR, the TCRdb table keeps only in-frame clones and is missing some. The table includes around 120,000 clones, 85% to 95% detected once. CDR1 is MNHEY and CDR2 is SVGAGI in the germline V gene. CDR3 size: 14 residues. V was clipped by 2 bases and J by 5 bases; unmatched bases: 5. The starting material was unstimulated CD8+ T cells sorted from spleen or lymph node cells, obtained before intestinal transplant. The chain links TRBV6-5 to TRBJ1-1; 7 nucleotides match TRBD1. This sequence was found in a human donor who received an intestinal transplant. The CDR3 reads CASSYTRQGTEAFF. DNA for the CDR3: TGTGCCAGCAGTTACACCCGACAGGGAACTGAAGCTTTCTTT.